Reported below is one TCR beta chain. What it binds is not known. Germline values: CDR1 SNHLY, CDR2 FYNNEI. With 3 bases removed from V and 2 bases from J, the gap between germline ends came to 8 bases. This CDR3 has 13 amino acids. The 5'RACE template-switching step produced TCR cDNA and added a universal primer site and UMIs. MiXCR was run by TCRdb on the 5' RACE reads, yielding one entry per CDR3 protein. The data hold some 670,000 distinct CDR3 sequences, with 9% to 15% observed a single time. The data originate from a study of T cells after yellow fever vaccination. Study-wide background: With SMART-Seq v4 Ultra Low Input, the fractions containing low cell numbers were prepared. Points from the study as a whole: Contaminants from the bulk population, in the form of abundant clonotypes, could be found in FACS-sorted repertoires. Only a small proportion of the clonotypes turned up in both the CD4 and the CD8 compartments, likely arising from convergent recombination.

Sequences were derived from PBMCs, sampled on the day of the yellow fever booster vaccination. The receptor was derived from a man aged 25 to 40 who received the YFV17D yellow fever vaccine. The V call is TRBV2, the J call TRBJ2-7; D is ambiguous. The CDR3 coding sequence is TGTGCCAGCAGTGACAGCCGTCCCTACGAGCAGTACTTC. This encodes CASSDSRPYEQYF.